This T cell receptor beta chain is drawn from a study of early T cells in non-severe SARS-CoV-2 infection (dated by TCRdb to the early 2020s). General notes on the study: TCR sequencing used bulk RNA from unsorted whole blood, so alpha and beta chains could not be paired.

This clonotype was seen at least ten times. There is no known antigen for this receptor. Nothing much larger sits one base from this clone, and base qualities are not available. Study-wide findings and limitations: VDJdb matching was skewed toward anti-spike CD8 responses, so virus-specific expansions were likely underestimated and private and CD4 specificities were missed.

A case-control design nested within a healthcare worker cohort in London, UK, was used, with weekly nasopharyngeal swab PCR tests and blood sampling performed. Between 23 and 31 March 2020, the week of the UK lockdown, healthcare workers were enrolled and then followed up weekly for as long as 16 weeks. V drops 2 bases and J drops 2 bases, leaving 16 bases in between. For CDR1 and CDR2, the germline V gene lists SNHLY and FYNNEI. Its CDR3 holds 16 amino acids, cysteine through phenylalanine. Solely the CDR3 DNA is kept, with 48 bases framed from the first base. The library relied on 5' RACE. Sequencing was performed on a NextSeq 500. In the TCR library protocol, unique molecular identifiers were attached to individual cDNA molecules to correct for PCR bias and sequencing error. Both TCR alpha and beta chains were sequenced, and tight co-correlation was observed between alpha and beta sequence abundances in each sample. From the authors' description of their analysis: Decombinator V4 was used to annotate the V gene, J gene and CDR3 of the TCR sequences. Expanded TCRs were defined as changing significantly between any two time points under a Poisson model with p below 0.0001. Abundances of TCRs were expressed as counts per million after normalisation to the total number of TCRs sequenced in each sample. MAIT TCRs were defined by TRAV1-2 paired with TRAJ12, TRAJ20 or TRAJ33, and iNKT TCRs by TRAV10 paired with TRAJ18. VDJdb, accessed 1 November 2021, was searched for CMV, EBV and SARS-CoV-2 annotated TCRs, excluding TCRs annotated for multiple antigens. Starting from the raw public reads, TCRdb applied fastp trimming at Q25, assembled clones with MiXCR and retained in-frame beta chains. Rows with one shared CDR3 protein collapse into an entry with the most common genes and DNA. The V and J calls follow TCRdb's processing rather than the paper's. For this sample there are tens of thousands of distinct CDR3 sequences; just over 20% appear just once. The ten most abundant clones make up 16% of the sample.

Specimen: whole blood, collected at baseline. The origin of this receptor is an adult who was a healthcare worker with PCR-confirmed SARS-CoV-2 infection or an uninfected control (not recorded which). The rearranged chain carries TRBV2 and TRBJ2-7, with TRBD2 tentatively as D gene (5 bases match). CDR3 sequence: CASSEQVSSTTYEQYF. At the DNA level, the sequence is TGTGCCAGCAGTGAACAGGTCTCCTCGACTACCTACGAGCAGTACTTC.